The table lists the clone carrying this T cell receptor (beta chain) with a few counts. Its specificity is unknown. The data were taken from a study of cytomegalovirus exposure and HLA in healthy donors. General study results and limits: TCR beta chain V- and J-gene trimming was linked, in a later analysis, to a missense variant in DCLRE1C.

The PCR used 60 Vbeta and 13 Jbeta primers. TCRdb's copy holds only in-frame clones and misses some; the assay was immunoSEQ multiplex PCR. The table lists roughly 98,000 clones, 75% to 80% of them singletons. The sequenced sample consisted of PBMCs. The receptor comes from a female donor in good health and CMV-seronegative.

In nucleotides, the CDR3 is TGTGCCAGCGGGACAGGGGTACCCTACGAGCAGTACTTC. As protein: CASGTGVPYEQYF. The rearrangement uses TRBV19 and TRBJ2-5, with TRBD1 matching over 10 bases. The J call is uncertain, as TRBJ2-7 better fits the DNA end. The germline V gene encodes CDR1 LNHDA and CDR2 SQIVND (reference sequence). The CDR3 has 13 amino acids.